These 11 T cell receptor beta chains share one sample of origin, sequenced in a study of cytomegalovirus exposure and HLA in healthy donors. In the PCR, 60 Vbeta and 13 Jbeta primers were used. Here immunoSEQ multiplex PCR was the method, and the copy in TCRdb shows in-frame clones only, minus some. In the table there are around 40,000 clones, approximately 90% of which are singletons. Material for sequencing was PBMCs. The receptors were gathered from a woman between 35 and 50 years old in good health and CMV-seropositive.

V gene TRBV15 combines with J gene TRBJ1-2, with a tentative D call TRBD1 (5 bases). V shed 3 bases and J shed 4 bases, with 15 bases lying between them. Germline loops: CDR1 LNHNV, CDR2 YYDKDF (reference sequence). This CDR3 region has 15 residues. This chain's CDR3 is CATSSRVGVAYGYTF. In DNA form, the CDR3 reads TGTGCCACCAGCAGTCGCGTAGGGGTAGCCTATGGCTACACCTTC. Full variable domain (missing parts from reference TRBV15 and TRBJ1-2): DAMVIQNPRYQVTQFGKPVTLSCSQTLNHNVMYWYQQKSSQAPKLLFHYYDKDFNNEADTPDNFQSRRPNTSFCFLDIRSPGLGDTAMYLCATSSRVGVAYGYTFGSGTRLTVV.

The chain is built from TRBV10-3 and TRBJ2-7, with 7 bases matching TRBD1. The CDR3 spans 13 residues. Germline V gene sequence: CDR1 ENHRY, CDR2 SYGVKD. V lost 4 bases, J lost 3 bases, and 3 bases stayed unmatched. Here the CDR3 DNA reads TGTGCCATCAGTGCAGGGACAGACTACGAGCAGTACTTC. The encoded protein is CAISAGTDYEQYF.

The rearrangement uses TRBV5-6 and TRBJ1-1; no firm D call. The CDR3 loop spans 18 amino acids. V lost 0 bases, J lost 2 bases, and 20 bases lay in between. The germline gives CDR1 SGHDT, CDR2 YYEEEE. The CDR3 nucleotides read TGTGCCAGCAGCTTGGCTTCAAGAGGGTTGGGTCCCAACACTGAAGCTTTCTTT. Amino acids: CASSLASRGLGPNTEAFF.

Here the CDR3 DNA reads TGCGCCAGCAGCTTGGCCTTTAGTTCCTACGAGCAGTACTTC. As protein: CASSLAFSSYEQYF. The J gene is TRBJ2-7, the V gene TRBV5-1; D is undetermined. This CDR3 contains 14 residues. Germline lookup yields CDR1 SGHRS and CDR2 YFSETQ. The V and J ends lost 0 bases and 1 base respectively, with 8 bases between them.

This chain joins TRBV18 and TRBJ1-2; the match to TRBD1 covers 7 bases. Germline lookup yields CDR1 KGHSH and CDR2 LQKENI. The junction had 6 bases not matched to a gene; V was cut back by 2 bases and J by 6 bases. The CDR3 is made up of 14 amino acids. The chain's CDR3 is CASSPDIQGDGYTF. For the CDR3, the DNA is TGTGCCAGCTCACCAGATATCCAGGGGGATGGCTACACCTTC. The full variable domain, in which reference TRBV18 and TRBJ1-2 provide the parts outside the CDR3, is NAGVMQNPRHLVRRRGQEARLRCSPMKGHSHVYWYRQLPEEGLKFMVYLQKENIIDESGMPKERFSAEFPKEGPSILRIQQVVRGDSAAYFCASSPDIQGDGYTFGSGTRLTVV.

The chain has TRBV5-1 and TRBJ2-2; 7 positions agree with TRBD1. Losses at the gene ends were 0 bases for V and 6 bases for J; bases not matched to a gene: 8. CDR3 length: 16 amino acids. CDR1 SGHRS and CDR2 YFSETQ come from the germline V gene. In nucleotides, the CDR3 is TGCGCCAGCAGCTTGGTTACAGGGGCAGATCCCGGGGAGCTGTTTTTT. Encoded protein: CASSLVTGADPGELFF.

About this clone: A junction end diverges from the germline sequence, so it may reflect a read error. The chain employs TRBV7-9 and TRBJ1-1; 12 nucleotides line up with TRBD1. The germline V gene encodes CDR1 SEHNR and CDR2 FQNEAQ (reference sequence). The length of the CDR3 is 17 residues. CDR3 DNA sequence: TGTTCCAGCAGCCTCTCTTCGGGACAGGGGGCGCGGGTGTTGGCTTTCTTT. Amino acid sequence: CSSSLSSGQGARVLAFF.

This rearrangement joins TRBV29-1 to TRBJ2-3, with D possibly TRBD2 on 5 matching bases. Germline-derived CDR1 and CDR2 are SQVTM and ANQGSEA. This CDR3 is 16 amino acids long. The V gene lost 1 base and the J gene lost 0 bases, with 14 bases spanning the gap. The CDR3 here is CSVEGSVRASTDTQYF. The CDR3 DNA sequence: TGCAGCGTTGAAGGTTCAGTGAGGGCTAGCACAGATACGCAGTATTTT.

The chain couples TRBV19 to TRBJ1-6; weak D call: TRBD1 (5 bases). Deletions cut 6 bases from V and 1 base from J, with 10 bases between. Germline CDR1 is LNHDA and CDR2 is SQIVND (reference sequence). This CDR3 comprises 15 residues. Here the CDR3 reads CASRQGASYNSPLHF. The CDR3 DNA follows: TGTGCCAGTAGGCAAGGGGCTTCCTATAATTCACCCCTCCACTTT.

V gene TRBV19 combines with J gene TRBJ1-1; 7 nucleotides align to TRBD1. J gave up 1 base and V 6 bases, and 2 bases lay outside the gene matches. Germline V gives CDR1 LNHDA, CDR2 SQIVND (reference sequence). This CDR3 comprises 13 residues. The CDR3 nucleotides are TGTGCCAGTAGATACAGGGGGAACACTGAAGCTTTCTTT. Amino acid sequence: CASRYRGNTEAFF.

CDR3 bases: TGTGCCAGCCGGGGGTCAACAGGTGACTATGGCTACACCTTC. Protein: CASRGSTGDYGYTF. The chain joins TRBV19 to TRBJ1-2, with D maybe TRBD1 (5 bases). Per germline, CDR1 LNHDA and CDR2 SQIVND (reference sequence). The germline V and J ends were trimmed by 9 bases and 3 bases, with 17 bases remaining between them. The CDR3 consists of 14 residues.